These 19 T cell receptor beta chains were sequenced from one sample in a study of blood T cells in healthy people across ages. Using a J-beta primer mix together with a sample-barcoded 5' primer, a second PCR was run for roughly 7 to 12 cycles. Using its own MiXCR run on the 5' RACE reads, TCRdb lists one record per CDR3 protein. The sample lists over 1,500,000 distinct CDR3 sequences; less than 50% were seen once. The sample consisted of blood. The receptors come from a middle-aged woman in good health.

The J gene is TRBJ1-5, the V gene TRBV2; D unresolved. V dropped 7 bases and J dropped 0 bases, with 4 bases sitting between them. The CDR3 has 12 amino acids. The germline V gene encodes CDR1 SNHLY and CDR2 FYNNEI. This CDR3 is CASKASNQPQHF. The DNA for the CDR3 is TGTGCCAGCAAGGCTAGCAATCAGCCCCAGCATTTT.

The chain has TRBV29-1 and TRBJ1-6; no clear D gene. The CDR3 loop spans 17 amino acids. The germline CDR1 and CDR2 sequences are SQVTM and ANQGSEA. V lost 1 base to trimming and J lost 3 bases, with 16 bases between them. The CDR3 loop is CSVEVRQDLNYNSPLHF. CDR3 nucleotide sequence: TGCAGCGTTGAAGTTAGGCAGGACCTCAACTATAATTCACCCCTCCACTTT.

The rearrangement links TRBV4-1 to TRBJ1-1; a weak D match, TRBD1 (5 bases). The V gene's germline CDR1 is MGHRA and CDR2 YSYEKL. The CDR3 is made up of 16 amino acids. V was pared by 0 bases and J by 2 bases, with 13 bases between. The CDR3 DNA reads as TGCGCCAGCAGCCAAGATCCGGGGCAGGGAAACACTGAAGCTTTCTTT. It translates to CASSQDPGQGNTEAFF.

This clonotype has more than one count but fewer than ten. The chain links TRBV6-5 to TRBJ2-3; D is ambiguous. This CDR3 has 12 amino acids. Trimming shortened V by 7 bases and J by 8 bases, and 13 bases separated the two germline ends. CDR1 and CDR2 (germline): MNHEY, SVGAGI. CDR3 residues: CASNSRLGTQYF. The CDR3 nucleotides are TGTGCCAGCAACAGTCGACTGGGTACGCAGTATTTT.

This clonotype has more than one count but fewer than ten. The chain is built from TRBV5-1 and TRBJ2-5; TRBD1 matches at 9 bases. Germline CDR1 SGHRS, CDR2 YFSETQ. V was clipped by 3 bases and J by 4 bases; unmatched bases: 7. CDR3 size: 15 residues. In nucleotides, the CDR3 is TGCGCCAGCAGCTCCCGGGACAGGGCTCTAGAGACCCAGTACTTC. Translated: CASSSRDRALETQYF.

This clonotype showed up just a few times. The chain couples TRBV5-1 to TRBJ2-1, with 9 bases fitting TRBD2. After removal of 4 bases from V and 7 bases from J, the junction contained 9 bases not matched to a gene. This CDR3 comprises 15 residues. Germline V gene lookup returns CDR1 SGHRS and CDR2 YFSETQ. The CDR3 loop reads CASSRWRGGVNEQFF. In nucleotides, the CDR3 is TGCGCCAGCAGCCGTTGGCGGGGGGGTGTTAATGAGCAGTTCTTC.

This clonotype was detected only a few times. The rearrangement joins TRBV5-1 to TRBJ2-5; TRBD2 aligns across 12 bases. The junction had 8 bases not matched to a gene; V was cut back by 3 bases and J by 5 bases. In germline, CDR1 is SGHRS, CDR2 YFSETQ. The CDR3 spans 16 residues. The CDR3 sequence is CASSSTTLAGGETQYF. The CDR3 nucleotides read TGCGCCAGCAGCTCAACCACTCTAGCGGGGGGGGAGACCCAGTACTTC.

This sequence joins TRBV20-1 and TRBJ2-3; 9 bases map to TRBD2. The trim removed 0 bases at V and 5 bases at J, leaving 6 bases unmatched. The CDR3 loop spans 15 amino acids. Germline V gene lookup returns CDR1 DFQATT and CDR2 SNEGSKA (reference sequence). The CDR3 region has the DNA TGCAGTGCTAGAGATTGGGGAGCGGGAGGAGATACGCAGTATTTT. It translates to CSARDWGAGGDTQYF.

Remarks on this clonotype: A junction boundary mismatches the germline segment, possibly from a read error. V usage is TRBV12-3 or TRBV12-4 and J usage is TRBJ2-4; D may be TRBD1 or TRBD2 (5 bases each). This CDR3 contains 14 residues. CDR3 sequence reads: CAGSLRDGQNIQYF. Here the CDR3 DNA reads TGTGCCGGCAGTTTAAGGGACGGACAAAACATTCAGTACTTC.

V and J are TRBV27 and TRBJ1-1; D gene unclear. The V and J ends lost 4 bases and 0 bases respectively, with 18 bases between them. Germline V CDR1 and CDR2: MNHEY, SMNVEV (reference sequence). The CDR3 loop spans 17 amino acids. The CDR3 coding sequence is TGTGCCAGCAGTTGGACCGCCGGAGGGTTGATGAACACTGAAGCTTTCTTT. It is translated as CASSWTAGGLMNTEAFF.

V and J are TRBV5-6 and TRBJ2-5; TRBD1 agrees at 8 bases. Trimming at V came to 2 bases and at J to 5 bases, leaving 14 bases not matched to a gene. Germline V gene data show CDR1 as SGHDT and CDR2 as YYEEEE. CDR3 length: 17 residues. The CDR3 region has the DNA TGTGCCAGCAGCTTTGGGGCAGGGGGCGCCGCTTGGGAGACCCAGTACTTC. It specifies CASSFGAGGAAWETQYF.

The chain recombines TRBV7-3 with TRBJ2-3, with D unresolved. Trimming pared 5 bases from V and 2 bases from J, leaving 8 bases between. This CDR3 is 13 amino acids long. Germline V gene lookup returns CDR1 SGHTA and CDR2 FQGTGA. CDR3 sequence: CASSPSITDTQYF. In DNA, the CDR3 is TGTGCCAGCAGCCCCTCCATCACAGATACGCAGTATTTT.

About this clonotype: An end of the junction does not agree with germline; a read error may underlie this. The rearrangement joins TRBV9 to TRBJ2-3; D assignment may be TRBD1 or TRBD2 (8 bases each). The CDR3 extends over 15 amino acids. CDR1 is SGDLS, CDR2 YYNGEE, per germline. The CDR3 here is CTSSGGQVSTDTQYF. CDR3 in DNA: TGTACCAGCAGCGGGGGACAGGTTAGCACAGATACGCAGTATTTT.

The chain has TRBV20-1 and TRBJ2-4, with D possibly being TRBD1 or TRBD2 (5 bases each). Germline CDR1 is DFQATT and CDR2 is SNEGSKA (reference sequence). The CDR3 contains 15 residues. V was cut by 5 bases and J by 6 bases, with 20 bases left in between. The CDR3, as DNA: TGCAGTGCTGCCTTTAGCACGCCTGGGGGAAACATTCAGTACTTC. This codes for CSAAFSTPGGNIQYF.

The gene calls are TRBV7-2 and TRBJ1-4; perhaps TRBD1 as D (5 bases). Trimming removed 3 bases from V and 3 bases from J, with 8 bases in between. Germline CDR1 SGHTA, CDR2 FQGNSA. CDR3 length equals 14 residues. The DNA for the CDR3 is TGTGCCAGCAGCTTCCCAGGGTCTAATGAAAAACTGTTTTTT. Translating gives CASSFPGSNEKLFF.

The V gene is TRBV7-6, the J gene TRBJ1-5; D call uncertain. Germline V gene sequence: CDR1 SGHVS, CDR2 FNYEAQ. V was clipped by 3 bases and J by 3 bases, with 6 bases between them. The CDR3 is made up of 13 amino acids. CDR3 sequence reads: CASSFQDNQPQHF. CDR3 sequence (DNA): TGTGCCAGCAGCTTCCAGGACAATCAGCCCCAGCATTTT.

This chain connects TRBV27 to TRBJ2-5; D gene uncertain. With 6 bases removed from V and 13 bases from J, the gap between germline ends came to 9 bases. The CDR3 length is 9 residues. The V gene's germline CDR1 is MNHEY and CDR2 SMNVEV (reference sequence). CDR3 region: CASSRILYF. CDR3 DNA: TGTGCCAGCAGCAGAATTCTGTACTTC.

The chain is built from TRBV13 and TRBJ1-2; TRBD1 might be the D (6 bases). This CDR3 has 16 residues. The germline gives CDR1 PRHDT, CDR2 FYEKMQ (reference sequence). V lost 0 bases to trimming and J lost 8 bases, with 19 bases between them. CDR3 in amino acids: CASSLGLDRPAEGYTF. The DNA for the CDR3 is TGTGCCAGCAGCTTAGGGCTCGACAGGCCAGCGGAGGGCTACACCTTC. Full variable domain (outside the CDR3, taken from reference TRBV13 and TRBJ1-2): AAGVIQSPRHLIKEKRETATLKCYPIPRHDTVYWYQQGPGQDPQFLISFYEKMQSDKGSIPDRFSAQQFSDYHSELNMSSLELGDSALYFCASSLGLDRPAEGYTFGSGTRLTVV.

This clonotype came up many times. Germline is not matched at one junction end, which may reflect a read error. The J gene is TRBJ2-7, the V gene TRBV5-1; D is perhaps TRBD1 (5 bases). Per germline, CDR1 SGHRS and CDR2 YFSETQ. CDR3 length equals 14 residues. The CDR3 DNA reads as TGTGCCAGCAGCTTAGATGCAGGGCCCTACGAGCAGTACTTC. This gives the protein CASSLDAGPYEQYF.